Given below is one T cell receptor beta chain in context. This clone turned up a few times. Its specific antigen is unknown. No much larger clone is present one base from it, and per-base qualities are unavailable. The sample belongs to a study of cytomegalovirus exposure and HLA in healthy donors listed by TCRdb under 2017. General notes on the study: An earlier analysis of a few hundred of the donors reported about 280 Gb of sequence data and around 100 million unique TCR beta sequences obtained from about 179 million T cells. An early release that covered fewer than 750 HLA-typed donors contained approximately 300 gigabases of sequencing data and tens of millions of unique TCR sequences. The genetic ancestry cluster associated with self-reported Caucasian donors included approximately 85% of the roughly 390 genotyped donors. The study aimed to test whether signatures of past pathogen exposure could be identified by cataloging public T cell receptors. Using immunosequencing, the study profiled T cell repertoires from about 620 subjects and related those repertoires to cytomegalovirus serostatus. Along with the approximately 650-subject first cohort, a separate validation cohort of more than 90 different subjects was used. The study combined high-throughput TCR immunosequencing, statistical association of individual TCRs with disease status, and machine learning to predict cytomegalovirus infection status. A later analysis re-analyzed previously published TCR beta repertoires from roughly 600 donors and added high-resolution HLA genotyping to study TCR occurrence patterns. The later analysis used no new phenotypic data to find candidate immune exposures, relying instead on TCR beta sequences and their occurrence across donors. To decide whether each TCR beta V gene segment behaved as functional or pseudogenic, an earlier analysis of approximately 600 of the donors relied on high-throughput TCR beta sequencing. Donor age, sex, ethnicity and CMV serostatus were collected together with the repertoire data. In a later genetic analysis, genome-wide SNP genotypes for about three fifths of the 666 donors were used, and that subset was treated as a discovery cohort. Every discovery cohort repertoire had been produced on one sequencing platform. Both class I and class II loci were covered by HLA typing, at four-digit resolution. The number of typed donors differed by locus: roughly 629-640 for A, B, C, DRB1 and DQB1; approximately 520 for DQA1; 606 for DPA1; and around 450 for DPB1. About five DR-DQ haplotypes were handled as single units for association and clustering because linkage in the cohort was strong. Among about 370 genotyped donors of the cohort, an average of around 250,000 unique TCR beta nucleotide sequences was sequenced per donor, of which about 19% were non-productive. What the study reported, not specific to this receptor: The authors suggested that the approach could potentially be generalized to other disease states and immunological phenotypes. Sequencing depth was assumed to be roughly uniform across donors in the presence/absence analyses, though that assumption may not hold. According to a later genetic analysis, donors in an Asian-associated ancestry cluster had fewer N-insertions in productive TCRs than the roughly 670-donor mean. In an earlier analysis of a few hundred of the donors, most TCR beta V segments were observed in productive rearrangements about 90% or about 30% of the time, broadly matching IMGT annotations. The study listed 164 TCR beta chains as associated with cytomegalovirus. A further reported finding was that TCR beta sequences accurately predicted the HLA-A and HLA-B alleles for most subjects in the first cohort. A later genetic analysis associated a missense DCLRE1C variant with V-gene and J-gene trimming of TCR beta chains, and an independent cohort replicated the association. Because HLA typing was unavailable for some donors at each locus, only the typed subset was used in association tests. Some IMGT-functional V segments, including TRBV6-2 and TRBV6-3, could not be distinguished by the 87-base-pair reads and were therefore excluded. Most TCR sequences were observed very rarely across donors, whereas some public TCRs were present in many individuals. Because counts were too low, some 17 rarely observed V segments, including chromosome 9 orphons, were excluded from the earlier analysis of some 540 of the donors. For the cohort, immune exposure information was limited to CMV serostatus. Strong co-occurrence of HLA alleles, especially DR and DQ, made assigning TCR associations to individual alleles difficult. A later analysis found that HLA-associated TCR beta chains were more clonally expanded and had lower generation probabilities than equally common non-associated chains. Linkage disequilibrium might explain the correlated functional status among segregating V segments, but an unknown experimental factor could not be excluded. A cluster of highly shared sequence variants was judged likely to be a technical artifact of the sequencing pipeline. In a later analysis, most CMV-associated TCR beta chains were found to appear HLA-restricted, with HLA associations seemingly driven largely by CMV exposure. A later analysis reported that several top co-occurrence clusters appeared linked to parvovirus B19, influenza, CMV and Epstein-Barr virus. The classifier was reported to diagnose cytomegalovirus status with high specificity and sensitivity in both the original and validation cohorts. In vitro tests confirmed that a few of the cytomegalovirus-associated TCR beta chains recognize cytomegalovirus antigens. In this cohort, only TCR beta chains were sequenced, and detectable features were limited by the absence of alpha or paired-chain data. A later analysis found that TCR association rates varied across HLA loci, with DRB1 alleles showing the most associated TCRs and HLA-C alleles the fewest. At a false discovery rate of 0.05, a later analysis linked 16,951 TCR beta sequences to specific HLA alleles.

Measured from the cysteine to the phenylalanine, the CDR3 is 13 residues long. The CDR3 DNA has 39 bases and is translated from base 1. According to the germline V gene (reference sequence), CDR1 reads SEHNR and CDR2 reads FQNEAQ. V is cut by 4 bases and J by 3 bases, and the space between the germline ends is 9 bases. In total, 600 or so healthy bone marrow donors made up the cohort. At the time of sampling, all cohort members were nominally healthy, though unrecorded immune exposures were likely present. The donor was CMV seropositive and belonged to the group of 250 to 300 seropositive cohort members. A peripheral blood sample was provided by each donor, and peripheral blood mononuclear cells were used for TCR beta sequencing. The Qiagen DNeasy Blood Extraction Kit was used to extract genomic DNA from the blood cell samples. Library preparation employed the immunoSEQ multiplex PCR assay. A mixture of 60 forward primers for TCR Vbeta segments and 13 reverse primers for TCR Jbeta segments was used in the multiplex PCR. A multiplex PCR assay on genomic DNA amplified the CDR3 region of rearranged TCR beta genes. On the Illumina HiSeq System, the amplified TCR beta libraries were sequenced as 87-base-pair reads. The paper's data handling went like this. A later analysis tallied approximately 87 million unique TCR beta chains across the approximately 670 repertoires, and about 12 million of those chains were shared by two or more donors. Raw reads were error-corrected and collapsed into unique sequences by a nearest-neighbor algorithm in which closely related sequences were merged to remove PCR and sequencing errors. To assign V, D and J gene segments, CDR3 sequences were aligned to IMGT reference sequences. For a sequence to be retained, a match of at least six nucleotides to both a V gene segment and a J gene segment was required. A rearrangement was called productive if the CDR3 had no stop codons and remained in frame with V and J, and every other rearrangement was called non-productive. CDR3 was defined according to IMGT convention as the region running from the second conserved V-encoded cysteine to the conserved J-encoded phenylalanine. The earlier analysis of about 560 of the donors excluded any sequence lacking an unambiguous match to a single V gene segment. In an earlier analysis of approximately 500 of the donors, a V segment was called functional when productive rearrangements were above 56.7%, and segregating when the standard deviation between donors exceeded 5%. A statistical classification framework was developed to diagnose cytomegalovirus status using the catalog of TCR beta chain sequences. In a later analysis, V and J genes were assigned by comparing TCR nucleotide sequences against IMGT/GENE-DB human TR gene sequences. The TCRdist pipeline was used in a later analysis to assign CDR3 sequences and most-parsimonious VDJ recombination scenarios. In a later analysis, each TCR beta chain was defined by its CDR3 amino acid sequence together with its V-gene family, and reads without a unique V-gene family were excluded. A later analysis removed 592 highly shared, low-generation-probability nucleotide sequences to deal with suspected cross-contamination and a sequencing artifact. In a later analysis, a clonal expansion index for each public chain was calculated from normalized within-repertoire ranks of inferred template counts. Generation probabilities in a later analysis came from a VDJ recombination model fitted to out-of-frame rearrangements, and those results were checked against IGoR. In a later analysis, TCR-TCR, TCR-HLA and TCR-CMV co-occurrence was scored with hypergeometric tests, and a repertoire-size bias correction was applied to TCR pairs. A later analysis estimated false discovery rates by permuting HLA or CMV assignments 20 times. In a later analysis, co-occurring TCRs were grouped using DBSCAN, with TCRdist sequence similarity added in when clustering inside HLA-allele-positive subsets. Repertoires with fewer than 30,000 or more than 120,000 public chains, plus five repertoires with anomalous nucleotide sharing, were excluded from co-occurrence clustering. TCRdb limited this immuneACCESS table to in-frame rearrangements with V and J called. A share of clones is missing; checked studies link under half to unresolved V genes, and the rest is unexplained. V and J calls and clone size are as listed in that table; D and trimming were resolved from the DNA. The sample yields roughly 100,000 clones; roughly an eighth were counted once. The ten largest clones capture about a sixth of the sample.

The material sequenced was PBMCs. This clonotype was obtained from a middle-aged man in good health and CMV-seropositive. The chain links TRBV7-9 with TRBJ1-1; the D gene cannot be named for sure. The sequenced DNA is TGTGCCAGCAGCTCAAGGAGGGACACTGAAGCTTTCTTT. This encodes CASSSRRDTEAFF.